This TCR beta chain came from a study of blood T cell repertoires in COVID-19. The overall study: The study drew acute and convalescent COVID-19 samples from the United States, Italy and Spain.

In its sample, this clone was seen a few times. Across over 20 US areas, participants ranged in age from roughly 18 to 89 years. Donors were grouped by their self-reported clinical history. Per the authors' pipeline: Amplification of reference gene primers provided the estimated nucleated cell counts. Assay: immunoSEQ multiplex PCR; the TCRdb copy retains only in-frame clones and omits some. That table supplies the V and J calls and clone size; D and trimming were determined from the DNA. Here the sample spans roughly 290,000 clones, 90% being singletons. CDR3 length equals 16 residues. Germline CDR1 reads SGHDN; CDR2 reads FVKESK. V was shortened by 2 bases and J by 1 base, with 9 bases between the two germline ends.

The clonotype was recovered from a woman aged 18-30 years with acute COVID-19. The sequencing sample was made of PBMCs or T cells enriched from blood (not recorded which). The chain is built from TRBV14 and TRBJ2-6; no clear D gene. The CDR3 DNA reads TGTGCCAGCAGCCAAATTTGGGCGTCTGGGGCCAACGTCCTGACTTTC. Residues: CASSQIWASGANVLTF.